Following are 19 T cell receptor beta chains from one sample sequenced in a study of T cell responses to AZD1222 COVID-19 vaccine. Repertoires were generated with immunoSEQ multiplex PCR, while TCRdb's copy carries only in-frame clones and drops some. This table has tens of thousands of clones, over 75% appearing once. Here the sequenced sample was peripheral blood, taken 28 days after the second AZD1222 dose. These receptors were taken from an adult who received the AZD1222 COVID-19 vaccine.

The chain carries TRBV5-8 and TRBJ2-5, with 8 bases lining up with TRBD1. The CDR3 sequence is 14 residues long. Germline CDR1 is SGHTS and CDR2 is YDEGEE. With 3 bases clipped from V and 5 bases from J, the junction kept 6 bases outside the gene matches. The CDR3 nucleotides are TGTGCCAGCAGCTCCGGACAGGGTAGGGAGACCCAGTACTTC. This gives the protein CASSSGQGRETQYF. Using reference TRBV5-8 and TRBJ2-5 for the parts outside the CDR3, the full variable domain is EAGVTQSPTHLIKTRGQQATLRCSPISGHTSVYWYQQALGLGLQFLLWYDEGEERNRGNFPPRFSGRQFPNYSSELNVNALELEDSALYLCASSSGQGRETQYFGPGTRLLVL.

The chain's CDR3 is CASSLISMGGGTVNSPLHF. The CDR3 DNA reads TGTGCCAGCAGCTTAATATCGATGGGGGGAGGGACAGTAAACTCACCCCTCCACTTT. The chain uses TRBV11-2 and TRBJ1-6; 7 nucleotides line up with TRBD1. The CDR3 has 19 residues. The J segment lost 10 bases and the V segment lost 2 bases, leaving 20 bases of the junction unmatched. Germline V lookup: CDR1 SGHAT, CDR2 FQNNGV.

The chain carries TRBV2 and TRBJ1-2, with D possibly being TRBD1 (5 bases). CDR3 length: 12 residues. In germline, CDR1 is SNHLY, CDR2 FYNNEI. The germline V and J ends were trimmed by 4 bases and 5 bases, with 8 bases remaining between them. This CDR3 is CASSGQGYGYTF. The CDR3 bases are TGTGCCAGCAGTGGTCAGGGATATGGCTACACCTTC.

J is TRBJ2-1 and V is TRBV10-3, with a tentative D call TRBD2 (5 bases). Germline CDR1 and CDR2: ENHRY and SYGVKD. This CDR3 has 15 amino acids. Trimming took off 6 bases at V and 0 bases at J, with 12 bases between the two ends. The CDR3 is CAISRTEYSYNEQFF. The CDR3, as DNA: TGTGCCATCAGCCGGACTGAATACTCCTACAATGAGCAGTTCTTC.

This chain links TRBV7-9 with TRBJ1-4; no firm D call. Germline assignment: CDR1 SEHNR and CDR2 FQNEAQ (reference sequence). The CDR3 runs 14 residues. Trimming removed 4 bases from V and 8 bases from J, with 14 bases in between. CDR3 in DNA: TGTGCCAGCAGCTCCTTGGGGTTGGGAGAAAAACTGTTTTTT. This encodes CASSSLGLGEKLFF.

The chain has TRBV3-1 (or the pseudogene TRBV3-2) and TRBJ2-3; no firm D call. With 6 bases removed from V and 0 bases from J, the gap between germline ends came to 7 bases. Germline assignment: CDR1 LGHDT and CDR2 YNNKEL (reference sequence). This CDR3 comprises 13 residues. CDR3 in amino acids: CASRITSTDTQYF. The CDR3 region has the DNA TGTGCCAGCAGGATTACTAGCACAGATACGCAGTATTTT.

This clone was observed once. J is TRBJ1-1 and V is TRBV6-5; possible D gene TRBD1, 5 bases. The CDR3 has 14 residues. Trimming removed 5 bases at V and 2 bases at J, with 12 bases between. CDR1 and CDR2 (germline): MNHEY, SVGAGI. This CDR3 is CASSLGTANTEAFF. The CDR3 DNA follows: TGTGCCAGCAGTCTCGGGACCGCAAACACTGAAGCTTTCTTT.

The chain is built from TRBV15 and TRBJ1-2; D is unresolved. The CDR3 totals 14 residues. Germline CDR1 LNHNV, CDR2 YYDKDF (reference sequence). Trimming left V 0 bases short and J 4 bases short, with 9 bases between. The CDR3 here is CATSRDHPAYGYTF. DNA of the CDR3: TGTGCCACCAGCAGAGATCATCCAGCCTATGGCTACACCTTC.

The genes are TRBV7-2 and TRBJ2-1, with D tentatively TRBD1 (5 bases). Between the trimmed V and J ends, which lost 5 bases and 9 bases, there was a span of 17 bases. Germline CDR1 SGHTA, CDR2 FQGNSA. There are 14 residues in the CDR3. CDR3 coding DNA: TGTGCCAGCAGCGACGGACCTCAGGGTACTGAGCAGTTCTTC. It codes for CASSDGPQGTEQFF.

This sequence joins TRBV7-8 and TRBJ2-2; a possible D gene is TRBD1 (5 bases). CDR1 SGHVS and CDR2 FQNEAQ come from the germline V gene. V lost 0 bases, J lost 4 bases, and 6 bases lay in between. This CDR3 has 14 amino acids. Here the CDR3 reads CASSLAGATGELFF. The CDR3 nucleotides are TGTGCCAGCAGCTTAGCTGGGGCCACCGGGGAGCTGTTTTTT.

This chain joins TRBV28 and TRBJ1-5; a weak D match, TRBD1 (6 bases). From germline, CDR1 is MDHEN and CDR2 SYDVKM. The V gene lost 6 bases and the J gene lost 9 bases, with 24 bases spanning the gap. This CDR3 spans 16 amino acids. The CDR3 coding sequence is TGTGCCAGCAGCCCTCCGGGACACGGGAGGTCGTGGCCCCAGCATTTT. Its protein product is CASSPPGHGRSWPQHF.

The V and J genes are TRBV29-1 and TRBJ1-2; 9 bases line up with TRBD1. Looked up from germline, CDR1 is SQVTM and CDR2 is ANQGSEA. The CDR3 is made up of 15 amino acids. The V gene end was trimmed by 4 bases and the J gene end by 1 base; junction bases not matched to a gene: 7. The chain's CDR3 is CSVVLATGGNYGYTF. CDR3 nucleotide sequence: TGCAGCGTTGTTCTGGCGACAGGGGGTAACTATGGCTACACCTTC.

CDR3 DNA: TGTGCCAGCAGCTCGGGACGGATCTACGAGCAGTACTTC. It encodes CASSSGRIYEQYF. The chain uses TRBV7-9 and TRBJ2-7, with D perhaps matching TRBD1 or TRBD2 (5 bases each). Trimming took 4 bases from V and 3 from J, leaving 10 bases between them. Germline V lookup: CDR1 SEHNR, CDR2 FQNEAQ (reference sequence). The CDR3 extends over 13 amino acids.

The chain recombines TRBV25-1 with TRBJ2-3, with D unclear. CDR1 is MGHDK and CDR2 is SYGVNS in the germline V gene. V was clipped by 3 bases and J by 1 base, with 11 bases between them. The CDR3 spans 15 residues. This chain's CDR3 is CASSDAGRGTDTQYF. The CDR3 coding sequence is TGTGCCAGCAGTGACGCAGGTCGGGGCACAGATACGCAGTATTTT.

CDR3 coding DNA: TGTGCCAGCAGCCAAGAGGGCAAAAACATTCAGTACTTC. This encodes CASSQEGKNIQYF. V is TRBV3-1 (or the pseudogene TRBV3-2) and J is TRBJ2-4; D call uncertain. CDR3 size: 13 residues. The ends were cut back, 0 bases at V and 3 bases at J, with 3 bases in the middle. Germline CDR1 and CDR2: LGHDT and YNNKEL (reference sequence).

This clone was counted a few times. CDR3 DNA: TGTGCCAGCAGCCAAGATCGGGGACAGGGAGATTCACCCCTCCACTTT. Translated: CASSQDRGQGDSPLHF. The gene calls are TRBV4-2 and TRBJ1-6; 9 bases fit TRBD1. Germline V gene data show CDR1 as LGHNA and CDR2 as YNFKEQ. The CDR3 has 16 residues. Unmatched junction bases numbered 5, after V lost 0 bases and J lost 8 bases.

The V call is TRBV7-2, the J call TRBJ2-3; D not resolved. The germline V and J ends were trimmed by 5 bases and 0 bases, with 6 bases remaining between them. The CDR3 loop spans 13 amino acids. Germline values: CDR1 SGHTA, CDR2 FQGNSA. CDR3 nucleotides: TGTGCCAGCAGCATTACTAGCACAGATACGCAGTATTTT. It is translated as CASSITSTDTQYF.

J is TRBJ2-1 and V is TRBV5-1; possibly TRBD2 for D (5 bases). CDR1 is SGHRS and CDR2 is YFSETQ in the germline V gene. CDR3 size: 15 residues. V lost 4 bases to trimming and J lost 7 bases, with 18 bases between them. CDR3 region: CASSPGVTSGNEQFF. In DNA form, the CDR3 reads TGCGCCAGCAGCCCCGGGGTCACTTCGGGGAATGAGCAGTTCTTC.

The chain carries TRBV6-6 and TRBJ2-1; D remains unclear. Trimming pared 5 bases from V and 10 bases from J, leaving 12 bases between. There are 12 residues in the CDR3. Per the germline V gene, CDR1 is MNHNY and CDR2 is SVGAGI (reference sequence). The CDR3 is CASSRRDQEQFF. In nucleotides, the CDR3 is TGTGCCAGCAGTCGAAGAGACCAAGAGCAGTTCTTC.